The text below deals with one T cell receptor (beta chain). Its antigen is currently not known. No base quality information exists; no much larger clone differs at one position. Libraries were built with the immunoSEQ multiplex PCR assay. RNA was extracted from all samples and reverse transcribed into cDNA as template for TCR sequencing. First-strand cDNA was synthesized with SuperScript III using a 2:1 mix of oligo-dT and random hexamers. A synthetic immune receptor repertoire was used to measure amplification bias, and any remaining bias was corrected computationally. Regarding the original processing steps: Raw reads were preprocessed to remove errors, and CDR3 was defined by IMGT conventions from the conserved cysteine to phenylalanine. Clonality was computed as 1 minus the Shannon entropy, with the entropy normalized by log2 of the number of productive unique TCRs. Whether scalp clones were CD4 or CD8 was inferred by matching scalp TCRbeta sequences against CD4 and CD8 repertoires sorted from blood. TCRdb provides this immuneACCESS table in a form limited to in-frame rearrangements. Some clones are lacking; in checked studies, under half of them reflect an unresolved V gene, and why the rest are absent is not known. That table is the source of V, J and clone size, and D and trimming were worked out from the DNA. The sample table holds some 170,000 clones, of which around 64% were seen once. Together, the top ten hold over 9.5% of the sample.

The data stem from a study of CD8+ T cells in alopecia areata (dated 2018 in TCRdb). In the study overall: Treated patients were enrolled in an open-label pilot trial of oral tofacitinib at 5 to 10 mg twice daily for moderate-to-severe alopecia areata. Patients received tofacitinib for 6 to 18 months and were then followed off drug for 6 months to check for delayed response and recurrence. To study T cell clonal expansion in alopecia areata, the researchers applied high-throughput TCRbeta sequencing to both the C3H/HeJ mouse model and human patients. In humans, TCRbeta sequencing was performed on scalp tissue and on sorted CD4+ and CD8+ peripheral blood T cells from healthy controls and from patients with patchy or totalis/universalis alopecia areata. Biopsies were taken from tofacitinib-treated patients at baseline and again at 4 and 24 weeks into treatment, and several of those patients also had a later scalp biopsy. Scalp clonality was compared among normal scalp (n=4), patchy alopecia areata scalp (n=8), and alopecia totalis/universalis scalp (n=8). RNA was obtained with the PAXgene miRNA kit for fixed scalp, the miRNeasy kit for PBMCs, and the RNeasy kit for mouse skin. TCRbeta CDR3 regions were amplified by immunoSEQ multiplex PCR with 35 Vbeta forward and 13 Jbeta reverse primers.

This sample's time point label indicates: baseline before oral tofacitinib. From alopecia areata patients, peripheral blood was collected along with lesional scalp punch biopsies. PBMCs were separated by density centrifugation and stained for CD3, CD4 and CD8, after which CD4+ and CD8+ T cells were sorted on a FACSAria. The research as a whole found: Compared with mice, TCR sequences shared between patients were less clear, possibly partly because of HLA diversity across the patient population. Unlike mouse skin, which is dominated by gammadelta T cells, normal human skin has resident alphabeta T cells that are also sequenced, and this complicates analysis of the scalp TCR repertoire. Higher clonality and more expanded CD8+ clones were observed in lesional scalp than in normal scalp, particularly in alopecia totalis/universalis, a finding suggestive of antigenic drive.

The starting material was CD8+ T cells sorted from blood, obtained at week 0. This receptor was obtained from a human donor with alopecia areata.

The CDR3 in this case is CASSRGTANTEAFF. The nucleotides are TGTGCCAGCAGCAGAGGGACAGCGAACACTGAAGCTTTCTTT. The chain is encoded by TRBV5-6 joined to TRBJ1-1, with 7 bases aligning to TRBD1. According to the germline V gene, CDR1 reads SGHDT and CDR2 reads YYEEEE. Here V drops 4 bases and J drops 1 base, and the junction holds 4 bases not matched to any gene. The CDR3 contains 14 residues, cysteine and phenylalanine counted. The sequence is cut down to CDR3 DNA, 42 bases in frame from base 1.